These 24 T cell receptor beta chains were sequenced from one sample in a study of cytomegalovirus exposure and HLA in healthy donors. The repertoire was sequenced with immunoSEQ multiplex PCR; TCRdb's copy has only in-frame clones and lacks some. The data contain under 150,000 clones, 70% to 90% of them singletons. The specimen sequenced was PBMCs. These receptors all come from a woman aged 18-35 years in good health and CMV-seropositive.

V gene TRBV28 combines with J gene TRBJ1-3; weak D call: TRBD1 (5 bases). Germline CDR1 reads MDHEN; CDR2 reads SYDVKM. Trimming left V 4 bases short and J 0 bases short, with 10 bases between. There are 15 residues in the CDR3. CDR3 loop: CASSSDSYSGNTIYF. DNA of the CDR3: TGTGCCAGCAGTTCCGACAGTTACTCTGGAAACACCATATATTTT.

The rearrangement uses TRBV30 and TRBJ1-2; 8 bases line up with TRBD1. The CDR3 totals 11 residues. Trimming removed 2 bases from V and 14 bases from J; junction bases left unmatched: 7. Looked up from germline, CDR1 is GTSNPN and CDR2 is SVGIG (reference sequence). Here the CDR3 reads CAWSWGQDQTF. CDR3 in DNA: TGTGCCTGGAGTTGGGGACAGGATCAAACCTTC. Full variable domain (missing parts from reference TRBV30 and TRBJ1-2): SQTIHQWPATLVQPVGSPLSLECTVEGTSNPNLYWYRQAAGRGLQLLFYSVGIGQISSEVPQNLSASRPQDRQFILSSKKLLLSDSGFYLCAWSWGQDQTFGSGTRLTVV.

CDR3 region: CASSPRLAGAYEQYF. The CDR3, as DNA: TGTGCCAGCAGCCCCAGACTAGCGGGGGCCTACGAGCAGTACTTC. The chain joins TRBV5-4 to TRBJ2-7; 12 bases align to TRBD2. After removal of 4 bases from V and 2 bases from J, the junction contained 4 bases not matched to a gene. The germline V gene encodes CDR1 SGHNT and CDR2 YYREEE (reference sequence). The CDR3 runs 15 residues. Looking up the rest from reference TRBV5-4 and TRBJ2-7 gives the full variable domain: ETGVTQSPTHLIKTRGQQVTLRCSSQSGHNTVSWYQQALGQGPQFIFQYYREEENGRGNFPPRFSGLQFPNYSSELNVNALELDDSALYLCASSPRLAGAYEQYFGPGTRLTVT.

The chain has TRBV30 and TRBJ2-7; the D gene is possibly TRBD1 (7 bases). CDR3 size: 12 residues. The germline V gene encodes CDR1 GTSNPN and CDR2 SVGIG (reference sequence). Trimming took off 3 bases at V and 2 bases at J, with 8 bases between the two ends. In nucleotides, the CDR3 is TGTGCCTGGAGCAGGGGGGCCTACGAGCAGTACTTC. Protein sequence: CAWSRGAYEQYF.

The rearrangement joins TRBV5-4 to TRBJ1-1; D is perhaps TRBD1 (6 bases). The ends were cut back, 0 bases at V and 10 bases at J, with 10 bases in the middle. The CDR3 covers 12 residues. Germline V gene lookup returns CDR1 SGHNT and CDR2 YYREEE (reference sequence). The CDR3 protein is CASSLGGPGAFF. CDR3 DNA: TGTGCCAGCAGCTTGGGGGGGCCTGGAGCTTTCTTT.

The CDR3 is CASSLGTAGYGYTF. The CDR3 nucleotides read TGTGCCAGCAGTTTGGGGACAGCAGGCTATGGCTACACCTTC. The chain links TRBV27 to TRBJ1-2; 7 positions match TRBD1. There are 14 residues in the CDR3. From germline, CDR1 is MNHEY and CDR2 SMNVEV (reference sequence). V lost 3 bases to trimming and J lost 4 bases; unmatched junction nucleotides: 5.

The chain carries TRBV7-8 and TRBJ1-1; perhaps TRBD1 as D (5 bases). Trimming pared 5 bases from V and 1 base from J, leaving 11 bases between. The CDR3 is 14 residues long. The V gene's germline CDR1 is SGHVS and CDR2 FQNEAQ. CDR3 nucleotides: TGTGCCAGCAGCGCGGGACGTTCGAACACTGAAGCTTTCTTT. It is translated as CASSAGRSNTEAFF.

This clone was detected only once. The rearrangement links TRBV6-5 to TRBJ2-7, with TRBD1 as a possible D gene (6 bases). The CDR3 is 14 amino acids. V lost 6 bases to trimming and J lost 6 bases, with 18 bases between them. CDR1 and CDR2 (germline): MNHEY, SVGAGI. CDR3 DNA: TGTGCCAGCAGACGAGCAGGGGCCCCTAGCGAGCAGTACTTC. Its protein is CASRRAGAPSEQYF.

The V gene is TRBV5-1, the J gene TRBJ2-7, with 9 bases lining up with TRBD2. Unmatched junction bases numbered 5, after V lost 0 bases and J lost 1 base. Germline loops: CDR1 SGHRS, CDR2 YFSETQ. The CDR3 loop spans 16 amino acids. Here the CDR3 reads CASSLDGSGSSYEQYF. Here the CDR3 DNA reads TGCGCCAGCAGCTTGGATGGTAGCGGGAGTTCCTACGAGCAGTACTTC.

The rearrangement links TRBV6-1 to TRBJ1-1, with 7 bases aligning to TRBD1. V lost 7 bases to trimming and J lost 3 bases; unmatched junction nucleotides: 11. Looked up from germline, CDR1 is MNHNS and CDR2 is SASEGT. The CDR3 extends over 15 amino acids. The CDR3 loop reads CASTPPTGTDTEAFF. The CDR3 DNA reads TGTGCCAGCACCCCGCCCACAGGGACAGACACTGAAGCTTTCTTT.

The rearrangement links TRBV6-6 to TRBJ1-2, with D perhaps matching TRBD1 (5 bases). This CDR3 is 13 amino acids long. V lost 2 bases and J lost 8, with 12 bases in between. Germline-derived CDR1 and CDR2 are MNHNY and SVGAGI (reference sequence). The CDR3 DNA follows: TGTGCCAGCAGTTACATCCCGGGGGAGGGCTACACCTTC. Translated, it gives CASSYIPGEGYTF.

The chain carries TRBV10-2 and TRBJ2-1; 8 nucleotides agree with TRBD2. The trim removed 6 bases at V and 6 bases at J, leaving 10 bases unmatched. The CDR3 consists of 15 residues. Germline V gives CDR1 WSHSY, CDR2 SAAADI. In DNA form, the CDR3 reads TGCGCCAGCAGCGCCGGACTAGCCCCCGTCAATGAGCAGTTCTTC. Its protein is CASSAGLAPVNEQFF.

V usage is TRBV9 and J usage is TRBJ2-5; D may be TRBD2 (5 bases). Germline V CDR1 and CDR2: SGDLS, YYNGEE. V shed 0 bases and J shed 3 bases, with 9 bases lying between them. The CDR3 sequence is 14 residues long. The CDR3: CASSVGEGEETQYF. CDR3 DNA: TGTGCCAGCAGCGTAGGCGAGGGAGAAGAGACCCAGTACTTC.

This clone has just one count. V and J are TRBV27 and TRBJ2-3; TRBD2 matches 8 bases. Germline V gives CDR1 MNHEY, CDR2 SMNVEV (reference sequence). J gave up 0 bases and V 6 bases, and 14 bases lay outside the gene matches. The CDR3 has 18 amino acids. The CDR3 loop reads CASRHLGLGKASTDTQYF. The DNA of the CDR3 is TGTGCCAGCAGGCACTTGGGACTAGGAAAAGCGAGCACAGATACGCAGTATTTT.

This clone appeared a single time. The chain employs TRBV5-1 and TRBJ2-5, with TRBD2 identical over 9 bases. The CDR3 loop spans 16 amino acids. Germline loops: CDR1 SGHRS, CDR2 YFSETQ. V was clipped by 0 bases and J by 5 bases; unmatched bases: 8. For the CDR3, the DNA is TGCGCCAGCAGCTTGGCCCCTAGCGGGACTTCGGAGACCCAGTACTTC. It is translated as CASSLAPSGTSETQYF.

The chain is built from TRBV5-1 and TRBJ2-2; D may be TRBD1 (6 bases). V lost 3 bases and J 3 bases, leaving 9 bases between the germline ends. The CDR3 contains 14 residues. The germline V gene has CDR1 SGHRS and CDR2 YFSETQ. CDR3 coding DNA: TGCGCCAGCAGCTCACAGGGACACACCGGGGAGCTGTTTTTT. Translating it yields CASSSQGHTGELFF.

CDR3 amino acids: CASSINFMSSYNEQFF. The CDR3 coding sequence is TGTGCCAGTAGTATTAACTTTATGAGCTCCTACAATGAGCAGTTCTTC. The rearrangement links TRBV19 to TRBJ2-1; no reliable D call. V lost 3 bases and J lost 0, with 12 bases in between. CDR1 and CDR2 from the germline V gene are LNHDA and SQIVND (reference sequence). This CDR3 region has 16 residues.

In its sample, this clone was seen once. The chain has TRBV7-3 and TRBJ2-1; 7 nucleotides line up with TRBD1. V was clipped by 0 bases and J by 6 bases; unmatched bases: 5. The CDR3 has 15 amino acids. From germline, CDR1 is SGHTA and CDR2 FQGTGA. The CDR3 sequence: CASSLTATGINEQFF. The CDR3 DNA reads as TGTGCCAGCAGCTTAACAGCGACAGGGATCAATGAGCAGTTCTTC.

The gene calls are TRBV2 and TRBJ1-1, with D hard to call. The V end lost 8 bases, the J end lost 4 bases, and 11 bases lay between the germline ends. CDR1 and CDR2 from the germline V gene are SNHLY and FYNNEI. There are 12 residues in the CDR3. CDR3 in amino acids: CASGLGGTEAFF. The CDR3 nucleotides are TGTGCCAGCGGACTGGGAGGCACTGAAGCTTTCTTT.

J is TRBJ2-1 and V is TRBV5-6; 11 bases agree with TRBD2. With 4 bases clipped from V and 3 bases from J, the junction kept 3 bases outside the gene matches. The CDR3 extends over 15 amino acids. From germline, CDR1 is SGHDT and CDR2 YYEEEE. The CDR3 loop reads CASSTGLAGYNEQFF. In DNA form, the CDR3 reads TGTGCCAGCAGCACCGGACTAGCGGGCTACAATGAGCAGTTCTTC.

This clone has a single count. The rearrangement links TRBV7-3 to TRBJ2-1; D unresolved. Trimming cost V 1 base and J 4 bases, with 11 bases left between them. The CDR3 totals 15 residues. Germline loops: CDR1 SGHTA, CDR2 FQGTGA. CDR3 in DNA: TGTGCCAGCAGCTTAATCCGGTCCGTATACAATGAGCAGTTCTTC. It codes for CASSLIRSVYNEQFF.

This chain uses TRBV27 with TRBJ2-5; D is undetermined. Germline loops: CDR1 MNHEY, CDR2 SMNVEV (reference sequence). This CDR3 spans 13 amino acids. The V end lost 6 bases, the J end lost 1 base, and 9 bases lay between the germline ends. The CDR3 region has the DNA TGTGCCAGCAGCCGAATAGTCCAAGAGACCCAGTACTTC. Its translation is CASSRIVQETQYF.

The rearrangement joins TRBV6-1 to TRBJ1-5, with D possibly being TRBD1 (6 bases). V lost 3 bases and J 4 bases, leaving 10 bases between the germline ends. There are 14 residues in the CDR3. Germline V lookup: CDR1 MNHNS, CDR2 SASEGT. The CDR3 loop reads CASSDRTVNQPQHF. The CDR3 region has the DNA TGTGCCAGCAGTGATCGGACAGTTAATCAGCCCCAGCATTTT.

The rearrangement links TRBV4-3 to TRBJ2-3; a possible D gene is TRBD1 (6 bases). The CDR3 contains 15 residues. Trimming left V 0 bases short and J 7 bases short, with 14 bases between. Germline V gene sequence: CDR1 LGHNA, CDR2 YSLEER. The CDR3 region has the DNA TGCGCCAGCAGCCAAGATCGGTGGCAGGGGAATACGCAGTATTTT. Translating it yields CASSQDRWQGNTQYF.